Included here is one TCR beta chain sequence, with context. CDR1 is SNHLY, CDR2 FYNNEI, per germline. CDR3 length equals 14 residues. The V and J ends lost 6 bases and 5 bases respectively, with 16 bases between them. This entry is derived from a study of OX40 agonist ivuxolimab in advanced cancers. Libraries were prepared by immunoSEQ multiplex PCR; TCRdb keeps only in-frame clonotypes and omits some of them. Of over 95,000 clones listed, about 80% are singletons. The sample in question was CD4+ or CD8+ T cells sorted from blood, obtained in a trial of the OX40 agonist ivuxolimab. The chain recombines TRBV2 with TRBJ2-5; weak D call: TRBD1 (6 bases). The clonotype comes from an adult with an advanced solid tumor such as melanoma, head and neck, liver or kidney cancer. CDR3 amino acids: CASSGLGAGETQYF. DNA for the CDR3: TGTGCCAGCAGCGGTCTGGGGGCTGGTGAGACCCAGTACTTC. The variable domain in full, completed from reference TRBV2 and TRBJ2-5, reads EPEVTQTPSHQVTQMGQEVILRCVPISNHLYFYWYRQILGQKVEFLVSFYNNEISEKSEIFDDQFSVERPDGSNFTLKIRSTKLEDSAMYFCASSGLGAGETQYFGPGTRLLVL.